One and the same sample provided the 20 T cell receptor beta chains below, sequenced in a study of CD8 T cells in Susac syndrome. Random hexamers primed reverse transcription of about 0.5 to 1 ug RNA. TCRdb analysed the immunoSEQ multiplex PCR reads with MiXCR anew, one entry per CDR3 protein. The table records about 210,000 distinct CDR3 sequences, about 95% of them present only once. Sequenced sample: CD4+ T cells from PBMCs. These TCRs come from a human donor with multiple sclerosis.

The gene calls are TRBV2 and TRBJ2-5; D unresolved. Germline CDR1 SNHLY, CDR2 FYNNEI. CDR3 size: 12 residues. Between the trimmed V and J ends, which lost 5 bases and 4 bases, there was a span of 8 bases. This chain's CDR3 is CASSWTRETQYF. CDR3 in DNA: TGTGCCAGCAGTTGGACCCGAGAGACCCAGTACTTC.

In this sample, this clonotype turned up a few times. The J gene is TRBJ2-7, the V gene TRBV25-1, with no clear D. This CDR3 is 10 amino acids long. Germline loops: CDR1 MGHDK, CDR2 SYGVNS. V was cut by 3 bases and J by 3 bases, with 0 bases left in between. CDR3 in amino acids: CASSDYEQYF. CDR3 sequence (DNA): TGTGCCAGCAGTGACTACGAGCAGTACTTC.

This clonotype was seen just once. This sequence joins TRBV3-1 and TRBJ2-7, with 12 bases identical to TRBD2. Germline CDR1 is LGHDT and CDR2 is YNNKEL (reference sequence). The junction had 5 bases not matched to a gene; V was cut back by 5 bases and J by 3 bases. The CDR3 extends over 15 amino acids. The CDR3 loop is CASSRTSGGLYEQYF. CDR3 coding DNA: TGTGCCAGCAGCAGAACTAGCGGGGGGCTCTACGAGCAGTACTTC.

J is TRBJ2-3 and V is TRBV20-1, with 8 bases lining up with TRBD2. The V segment lost 6 bases and the J segment 11 bases; nucleotides outside the gene matches: 16. The germline gives CDR1 DFQATT, CDR2 SNEGSKA (reference sequence). This CDR3 has 14 residues. CDR3 amino acids: CSARSTLKLAEQYF. The DNA for the CDR3 is TGCAGTGCGCGCAGCACCCTAAAACTAGCGGAGCAGTATTTT.

This clonotype has only one observation. The chain couples TRBV6-5 to TRBJ2-1; a weak D match, TRBD1 (7 bases). V was trimmed by 6 bases and J by 9 bases, leaving 15 bases between them. Germline CDR1 and CDR2: MNHEY and SVGAGI. This CDR3 region has 13 residues. CDR3 sequence reads: CASRTRQGGEQFF. Here the CDR3 DNA reads TGTGCCAGCAGAACGCGACAGGGAGGTGAGCAGTTCTTC.

The chain has TRBV29-1 and TRBJ1-1; 9 bases are shared with TRBD1. CDR1 is SQVTM and CDR2 is ANQGSEA in the germline V gene. Trimming at V came to 0 bases and at J to 3 bases, leaving 8 bases not matched to a gene. The CDR3 has 16 residues. CDR3 coding DNA: TGCAGCGTTGAAGATCAAGGACAGGGGATCTACACTGAAGCTTTCTTT. Amino acid sequence: CSVEDQGQGIYTEAFF.

The chain recombines TRBV18 with TRBJ1-1; 10 positions agree with TRBD1. CDR3 length: 15 amino acids. V was pared by 4 bases and J by 4 bases, with 6 bases of the junction left unmatched. The germline CDR1 and CDR2 sequences are KGHSH and LQKENI. CDR3 coding DNA: TGTGCCAGCTCACTTGGAAGGACAGGGGGCACTGAAGCTTTCTTT. This encodes CASSLGRTGGTEAFF.

The V call is TRBV2, the J call TRBJ2-7; 11 nucleotides match TRBD1. The germline V gene has CDR1 SNHLY and CDR2 FYNNEI. V lost 7 bases and J lost 4; bases outside the gene matches: 6. The CDR3 extends over 14 amino acids. The DNA for the CDR3 is TGTGCCAGCATCACCGGGACAGGGGGTTACGAGCAGTACTTC. Protein product: CASITGTGGYEQYF.

CDR3 protein: CSATDSRLNSNQPQHF. CDR3 bases: TGCAGTGCTACCGACAGTCGGTTGAATAGCAATCAGCCCCAGCATTTT. The J gene is TRBJ1-5, the V gene TRBV20-1, with D tentatively TRBD1 (5 bases). The CDR3 is made up of 16 amino acids. Trimming removed 4 bases at V and 0 bases at J, with 16 bases between. Germline V gene lookup returns CDR1 DFQATT and CDR2 SNEGSKA (reference sequence).

The chain is built from TRBV6-2 or TRBV6-3 and TRBJ1-5; 8 nucleotides line up with TRBD1. Germline V gene sequence: CDR1 MNHEY, CDR2 SVGEGT. The CDR3 covers 16 residues. V dropped 6 bases and J dropped 3; count of bases not matched to a gene: 10. DNA of the CDR3: TGTGCCAGCAGCCCATCTGGCAGGGGGCCCAATCAGCCCCAGCATTTT. This translates into CASSPSGRGPNQPQHF.

The J gene is TRBJ1-2, the V gene TRBV3-1; 8 bases line up with TRBD1. This CDR3 region has 13 residues. Trimming took 5 bases from V and 8 from J; bases not matched to a gene: 7. Germline assignment: CDR1 LGHDT and CDR2 YNNKEL (reference sequence). CDR3 protein: CASSDRGFGGYTF. In DNA, the CDR3 is TGTGCCAGCAGCGACAGGGGTTTCGGCGGCTACACCTTC.

The chain is built from TRBV6-1 and TRBJ1-6, with TRBD1 identical over 7 bases. The CDR3 extends over 16 amino acids. V gave up 6 bases and J gave up 9 bases; unmatched junction bases: 14. Germline assignment: CDR1 MNHNS and CDR2 SASEGT. For the CDR3, the DNA is TGTGCCAGCAGCCAACCGTCGACAGGGATGGGTTCACCCCTCCACTTT. Protein: CASSQPSTGMGSPLHF.

The chain couples TRBV27 to TRBJ2-4; TRBD1 or TRBD2 may be the D gene (5 bases each). CDR1 MNHEY and CDR2 SMNVEV come from the germline V gene (reference sequence). The CDR3 sequence is 15 residues long. Trimming left V 0 bases short and J 0 bases short, with 6 bases between. The CDR3 loop reads CASSLSGVAKNIQYF. CDR3 bases: TGTGCCAGCAGTTTATCGGGGGTAGCCAAAAACATTCAGTACTTC.

The chain is built from TRBV5-4 and TRBJ1-1, with 7 bases that match TRBD1. Germline assignment: CDR1 SGHNT and CDR2 YYREEE (reference sequence). Trimming removed 4 bases from V and 6 bases from J; junction bases left unmatched: 9. The CDR3 is 14 residues long. The CDR3 protein is CASSPRTGRPEAFF. The CDR3 nucleotides read TGTGCCAGCAGCCCCAGGACAGGCAGGCCTGAAGCTTTCTTT.

A single count supports this clonotype. This sequence joins TRBV2 and TRBJ1-5; no definite D call. There are 13 residues in the CDR3. Germline V lookup: CDR1 SNHLY, CDR2 FYNNEI. The V and J ends lost 8 bases and 3 bases respectively, with 11 bases between them. CDR3 region: CASGFDFNQPQHF. Here the CDR3 DNA reads TGTGCCAGCGGATTCGACTTCAATCAGCCCCAGCATTTT. The full variable domain, rest sourced from reference TRBV2 and TRBJ1-5, is EPEVTQTPSHQVTQMGQEVILRCVPISNHLYFYWYRQILGQKVEFLVSFYNNEISEKSEIFDDQFSVERPDGSNFTLKIRSTKLEDSAMYFCASGFDFNQPQHFGDGTRLSIL.

The V gene is TRBV18, the J gene TRBJ2-2, with D possibly being TRBD1 (5 bases). V shed 1 base and J shed 0 bases, with 12 bases lying between them. Per the germline V gene, CDR1 is KGHSH and CDR2 is LQKENI. The CDR3 has 17 amino acids. The CDR3 sequence is CASSPQVRQPNTGELFF. CDR3 sequence (DNA): TGTGCCAGCTCACCACAAGTTAGACAGCCGAACACCGGGGAGCTGTTTTTT.

The chain recombines TRBV20-1 with TRBJ2-4; D gene ambiguous. The CDR3 loop spans 11 amino acids. Germline CDR1 is DFQATT and CDR2 is SNEGSKA (reference sequence). Trimming removed 4 bases at V and 1 base at J, with 2 bases between. CDR3 coding DNA: TGCAGTGCTATCGCCAAAAACATTCAGTACTTC. Residues: CSAIAKNIQYF.

The CDR3 region is CATSRETGGETQYF. CDR3 in DNA: TGTGCCACCAGCAGAGAAACGGGCGGAGAGACCCAGTACTTC. This chain joins TRBV15 and TRBJ2-5; D gene unclear. The ends were cut back, 0 bases at V and 4 bases at J, with 9 bases in the middle. Germline V gives CDR1 LNHNV, CDR2 YYDKDF (reference sequence). This CDR3 has 14 residues.

This rearrangement joins TRBV29-1 to TRBJ1-1; D remains unclear. The CDR3 is made up of 12 amino acids. Germline V CDR1 and CDR2: SQVTM, ANQGSEA. V gave up 6 bases and J gave up 6 bases, with 14 bases separating them. CDR3 protein: CSVGNLWAEAFF. The CDR3, as DNA: TGCAGCGTGGGCAATCTATGGGCTGAAGCTTTCTTT.

The rearrangement joins TRBV6-6 to TRBJ2-1; 9 bases are a match to TRBD2. Germline V lookup: CDR1 MNHNY, CDR2 SVGAGI (reference sequence). V shed 5 bases, J shed 6 bases, and the junction held 11 bases outside the gene matches. The CDR3 is 16 amino acids. The DNA of the CDR3 is TGTGCCAGCAGTCCATTGGGGCGGGGGGGCACCAATGAGCAGTTCTTC. It codes for CASSPLGRGGTNEQFF.